This TCR beta chain was obtained from a study of blood T cell repertoires in COVID-19. The wider study: Acute-phase and convalescent COVID-19 samples originated in the United States, Italy and Spain. T cells, B-cell-depleted T cells, or PBMCs supplied cDNA or gDNA.

Study processing details: Reference gene primer amplification in the assay estimated nucleated cell counts. Measured with immunoSEQ multiplex PCR; TCRdb has only the in-frame clones, and not every one. D and trimming were read from the DNA, whereas the V and J calls and clone size are those reported in that table. Among several thousand clones listed, around 90% were seen once. This receptor was identified in a human donor in a cohort sampled during active COVID-19. Source material: peripheral blood.

CDR3 sequence (DNA): TGTGCCAGTAGTACCTTGGGGGCGCAGGAAAAACTGTTTTTT. Amino acid sequence: CASSTLGAQEKLFF. This rearrangement joins TRBV19 to TRBJ1-4, with D possibly matching TRBD1 (6 bases). The CDR3 covers 14 residues. CDR1 is LNHDA, CDR2 SQIVND, per germline (reference sequence). Trimming stripped 4 bases from V and 8 bases from J, with 14 bases between.